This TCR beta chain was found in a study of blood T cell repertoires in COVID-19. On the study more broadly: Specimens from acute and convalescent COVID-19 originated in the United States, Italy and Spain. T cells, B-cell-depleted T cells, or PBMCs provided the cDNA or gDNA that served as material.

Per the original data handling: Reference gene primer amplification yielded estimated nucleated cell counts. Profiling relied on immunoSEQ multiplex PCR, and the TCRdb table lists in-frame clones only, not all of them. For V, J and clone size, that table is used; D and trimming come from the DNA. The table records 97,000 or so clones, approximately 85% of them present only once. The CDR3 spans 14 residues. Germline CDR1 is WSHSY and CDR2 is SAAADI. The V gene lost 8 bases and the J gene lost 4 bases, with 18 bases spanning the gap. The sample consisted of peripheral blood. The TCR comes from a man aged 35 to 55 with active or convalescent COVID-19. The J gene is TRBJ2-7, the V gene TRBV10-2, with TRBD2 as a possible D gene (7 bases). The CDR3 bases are TGCGCCAGCCATCTTACGGGGGGCCCTTACGAGCAGTACTTC. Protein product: CASHLTGGPYEQYF.